The rows below give T cell receptor beta chains drawn from one sample of a study of neurological immune-mediated disorders. TCRdb used MiXCR to reprocess the 5' RACE reads, holding one entry per CDR3 protein. The table records approximately 50,000 distinct CDR3 sequences, more than 3% of them present only once. Specimen: PBMCs. The receptors come from a man between 25 and 39 years old with multiple sclerosis. Both conserved end residues are part of each CDR3. Each record gives: D gene, V gene, CDR3 length, clone size, J gene, CDR3 DNA, CDR3 protein. The D gene is left open where the match is weak. Clone sizes are given selectively: once, few, many, or a class where the clone is expanded.

d_gene: NA; v_gene: TRBV25-1; len: 13; abundance: many; j_gene: TRBJ1-2; CDR3nt: TGTGCCAGCAGTTCGTCAGGGGCTTATGGCTACACCTTC; CDR3aa: CASSSSGAYGYTF
d_gene: NA; v_gene: TRBV7-8; len: 14; abundance: many; j_gene: TRBJ2-3; CDR3nt: TGTGCCAGCAGCTCTCCCCAGAGGTCAGATACGCAGTATTTT; CDR3aa: CASSSPQRSDTQYF
d_gene: TRBD2; v_gene: TRBV20-1; len: 15; abundance: many; j_gene: TRBJ2-5; CDR3nt: TGCAGTGCTAGAGCGGAGGGACTACCAGGGGAGACCCAGTACTTC; CDR3aa: CSARAEGLPGETQYF
d_gene: NA; v_gene: TRBV30; len: 14; abundance: few; j_gene: TRBJ2-5; CDR3nt: TGTGCCTGGAGTGTAGCGGCGACCCAAGAGACCCAGTACTTC; CDR3aa: CAWSVAATQETQYF
d_gene: NA; v_gene: TRBV20-1; len: 14; abundance: many; j_gene: TRBJ2-5; CDR3nt: TGCAGTGCTAGAGGGGGGACCCCTGAAGAGACCCAGTACTTC; CDR3aa: CSARGGTPEETQYF
d_gene: TRBD1; v_gene: TRBV30; len: 14; abundance: many; j_gene: TRBJ1-4; CDR3nt: TGTGCCTGGAGACCGGGGACAGTTAATGAAAAACTGTTTTTT; CDR3aa: CAWRPGTVNEKLFF
d_gene: NA; v_gene: TRBV4-1; len: 15; abundance: many; j_gene: TRBJ1-6; CDR3nt: TGCGCCAGCAGCCAAGATCAGGTTATAGGTTCACCCCTCCACTTT; CDR3aa: CASSQDQVIGSPLHF
d_gene: TRBD1; v_gene: TRBV5-1; len: 15; abundance: many; j_gene: TRBJ1-1; CDR3nt: TGCGCCAGCAGCCGGACAGGGTCTTTGGACACTGAAGCTTTCTTT; CDR3aa: CASSRTGSLDTEAFF
d_gene: TRBD1; v_gene: TRBV7-6; len: 15; abundance: few; j_gene: TRBJ2-3; CDR3nt: TGTGCCAGCAGCTTAACCTTAAGACAGGGGGATACGCAGTATTTT; CDR3aa: CASSLTLRQGDTQYF
d_gene: NA; v_gene: TRBV7-6; len: 16; abundance: NA; j_gene: TRBJ2-2; CDR3nt: TGTGCCAGCAGCCTGAGTTTAGGGGCTGAGAACGGGGAGCTGTTTTTT; CDR3aa: CASSLSLGAENGELFF
d_gene: TRBD1; v_gene: TRBV5-1; len: 14; abundance: many; j_gene: TRBJ1-4; CDR3nt: TGCGCCAGCTCACCCGGGACAGGGGGTGAAAAACTGTTTTTT; CDR3aa: CASSPGTGGEKLFF
d_gene: TRBD2; v_gene: TRBV3-1; len: 15; abundance: many; j_gene: TRBJ2-7; CDR3nt: TGTGCCAGCACCCCTGGTGCGGGGGGACCCTACGAGCAGTACTTC; CDR3aa: CASTPGAGGPYEQYF
d_gene: NA; v_gene: TRBV7-2; len: 17; abundance: many; j_gene: TRBJ1-6; CDR3nt: TGTGCCAGCAGCTTATTCAAGGGACGGCAATCGGGTTCACCCCTCCACTTT; CDR3aa: CASSLFKGRQSGSPLHF
d_gene: TRBD2; v_gene: TRBV6-1; len: 13; abundance: NA; j_gene: TRBJ2-7; CDR3nt: TGTGCCAGCAGTGAGGGACTAGCCCACGAGCAGTACTTC; CDR3aa: CASSEGLAHEQYF
d_gene: NA; v_gene: TRBV6-1; len: 13; abundance: many; j_gene: TRBJ1-1; CDR3nt: TGTGCCAGCAGTGAAGCTAACGCAGGTCTAGCTTTCTTT; CDR3aa: CASSEANAGLAFF
d_gene: NA; v_gene: TRBV12-3/TRBV12-4; len: 13; abundance: NA; j_gene: TRBJ1-1; CDR3nt: TGTGCCAGCAGTTTACCCGGGGGCACTGAAGCTTTCTTT; CDR3aa: CASSLPGGTEAFF
d_gene: NA; v_gene: TRBV20-1; len: 15; abundance: many; j_gene: TRBJ1-1; CDR3nt: TGCAGTGCGAGAACCCGAGGGGGTTTTAACACTGAAGCTTTCTTT; CDR3aa: CSARTRGGFNTEAFF
d_gene: TRBD1; v_gene: TRBV5-1; len: 15; abundance: many; j_gene: TRBJ1-1; CDR3nt: TGCGCCAGCAGCTCCTCGACAGGGGGGTACACTGAAGCTTTCTTT; CDR3aa: CASSSSTGGYTEAFF
d_gene: NA; v_gene: TRBV6-5; len: 15; abundance: many; j_gene: TRBJ2-3; CDR3nt: TGTGCCAGCAGTTACATCTCGAGTAATCCGGATACGCAGTATTTT; CDR3aa: CASSYISSNPDTQYF
d_gene: TRBD2; v_gene: TRBV20-1; len: 14; abundance: many; j_gene: TRBJ2-2; CDR3nt: TGCAGTGCTAGGACTAGCGGGGGGACCGGGGAGCTGTTTTTT; CDR3aa: CSARTSGGTGELFF
d_gene: NA; v_gene: TRBV4-1; len: 15; abundance: many; j_gene: TRBJ1-2; CDR3nt: TGCGCCAGCAGCCAAGTTGGAGCCAATAACTATGGCTACACCTTC; CDR3aa: CASSQVGANNYGYTF
d_gene: NA; v_gene: TRBV7-6; len: 17; abundance: few; j_gene: TRBJ2-3; CDR3nt: TGTGCCAGCAGCTTGGCCCCGGCGGCTTTCAGCACAGATACGCAGTATTTT; CDR3aa: CASSLAPAAFSTDTQYF
d_gene: NA; v_gene: TRBV20-1; len: 12; abundance: many; j_gene: TRBJ1-2; CDR3nt: TGCAGTGCTAGACCACCGACGGATGGCTACACCTTC; CDR3aa: CSARPPTDGYTF
d_gene: NA; v_gene: TRBV12-3/TRBV12-4; len: 13; abundance: medium-sized; j_gene: TRBJ1-2; CDR3nt: TGTGCCAGCGCCAAGGCAGGGGTTAATGGCTACACCTTC; CDR3aa: CASAKAGVNGYTF
d_gene: NA; v_gene: TRBV5-1; len: 16; abundance: many; j_gene: TRBJ1-2; CDR3nt: TGCGCCAGCAGCCCCGGGACGGCGGGCCTGGGCTATGGCTACACCTTC; CDR3aa: CASSPGTAGLGYGYTF
d_gene: NA; v_gene: TRBV5-1; len: 11; abundance: many; j_gene: TRBJ2-2; CDR3nt: TGCGCCAGCAGTCTCACGGAGGAGCTGTTTTTT; CDR3aa: CASSLTEELFF
d_gene: NA; v_gene: TRBV12-3/TRBV12-4; len: 15; abundance: many; j_gene: TRBJ1-1; CDR3nt: TGTGCCAGCAGTTTGTTTAAGGCGACGAACACTGAAGCTTTCTTT; CDR3aa: CASSLFKATNTEAFF
d_gene: TRBD1; v_gene: TRBV12-3/TRBV12-4; len: 14; abundance: many; j_gene: TRBJ1-5; CDR3nt: TGTGCCAGCAGTGGACAGGGTAGCAATCAGCCCCAGCATTTT; CDR3aa: CASSGQGSNQPQHF
d_gene: NA; v_gene: TRBV20-1; len: 13; abundance: many; j_gene: TRBJ2-1; CDR3nt: TGCAGTGCCAGCTTGCCAAATTACAATGAGCAGTTCTTC; CDR3aa: CSASLPNYNEQFF
d_gene: TRBD2; v_gene: TRBV5-1; len: 17; abundance: few; j_gene: TRBJ2-1; CDR3nt: TGCGCCAGCAGCTTGGGACCCTTAGCGGGGCCGTACAATGAGCAGTTCTTC; CDR3aa: CASSLGPLAGPYNEQFF
d_gene: TRBD1; v_gene: TRBV5-6; len: 13; abundance: few; j_gene: TRBJ2-1; CDR3nt: TGTGCCAGCGCCCCGTCCGTCGCAGGGGGTTTCATCTTC; CDR3aa: CASAPSVAGGFIF
d_gene: TRBD2; v_gene: TRBV5-1; len: 17; abundance: many; j_gene: TRBJ2-5; CDR3nt: TGCGCCAGCAGCCGCGTTGCTGCAGCGGGAGTCGGAGGGACCCAGTACTTC; CDR3aa: CASSRVAAAGVGGTQYF
d_gene: NA; v_gene: TRBV12-3/TRBV12-4; len: 13; abundance: many; j_gene: TRBJ2-3; CDR3nt: TGTGCCAGCAGTTTTGGGGGAACAGATACGCAGTATTTT; CDR3aa: CASSFGGTDTQYF
d_gene: NA; v_gene: TRBV5-1; len: 14; abundance: few; j_gene: TRBJ1-5; CDR3nt: TGCGCCAGCAGCTTGGGGGGCAGCAATCAGCCCCAGAATTTT; CDR3aa: CASSLGGSNQPQNF
d_gene: NA; v_gene: TRBV6-6; len: 12; abundance: many; j_gene: TRBJ2-1; CDR3nt: TGTGCCAGCAGCCCCCTCGGGGATGAGCAGTTCTTC; CDR3aa: CASSPLGDEQFF
d_gene: TRBD1; v_gene: TRBV4-1; len: 14; abundance: many; j_gene: TRBJ2-7; CDR3nt: TGCGCCAGCAGCCAGGGGGACAGTAGATACGAGCAGTACTTC; CDR3aa: CASSQGDSRYEQYF
d_gene: NA; v_gene: TRBV7-9; len: 14; abundance: few; j_gene: TRBJ2-3; CDR3nt: TGTGCCAGCAGACATGACAGGTACACAGATACGCAGTATTTT; CDR3aa: CASRHDRYTDTQYF